A selection of T cell receptor beta chains follows, all from one sample in a study of spatial heterogeneity in lung cancer. TCRdb processed the 5' RACE reads anew with MiXCR; each CDR3 protein has one entry. The data show approximately 100,000 distinct CDR3 sequences, around 19% seen once. The starting material was PBMCs, obtained at follow-up. The origin of the receptors is a male donor with early-stage non-small cell lung cancer. Each CDR3 is given with its conserved first and last residue. D genes are given only for firm matches. Rows may omit the clone size; those that give it use once, few, many or a size class.

j_call v_call cdr3_length d_call clone_size cdr3_aa cdr3_nt
TRBJ2-2 TRBV5-1 16 . . CASSLPVHSEGGELFF TGCGCCAGCAGCTTACCGGTTCACAGTGAAGGCGGGGAGCTGTTTTTT
TRBJ2-3 TRBV20-1 15 TRBD2 . CSARGGTNEPGTQYF TGCAGTGCTAGAGGAGGGACTAATGAACCGGGAACGCAGTATTTT
TRBJ1-6 TRBV10-3 16 . few CAIRDSLSTGNSPLHF TGTGCCATCAGGGACAGCCTCTCTACAGGCAATTCACCCCTCCACTTT
TRBJ2-3 TRBV2 13 . few CASSDRITDTQYF TGTGCCAGCAGTGACAGGATCACAGATACGCAGTATTTT
TRBJ2-5 TRBV15 16 . many CATSRRNLGGEETQYF TGTGCCACCAGCAGAAGGAATCTAGGCGGGGAAGAGACCCAGTACTTC
TRBJ2-5 TRBV7-2 16 . few CASSFGSGGSGETQYF TGTGCCAGCAGCTTCGGTAGCGGAGGCTCCGGGGAGACCCAGTACTTC
TRBJ1-6 TRBV10-3 13 . few CAIRRQDNSPLHF TGTGCCATCAGGCGACAGGATAATTCACCCCTCCACTTT
TRBJ1-2 TRBV7-2 13 . . CASSPDKNYGYTF TGTGCCAGCAGCCCCGACAAAAACTATGGCTACACCTTC
TRBJ1-5 TRBV4-1 14 . few CASSQVRDRQPQHF TGCGCCAGCAGCCAAGTTCGGGATCGCCAGCCCCAGCATTTT
TRBJ2-5 TRBV27 15 TRBD1 . CASSLYRGPGETQYF TGTGCCAGCAGCCTATACAGGGGGCCGGGGGAGACCCAGTACTTC
TRBJ1-3 TRBV4-2 15 TRBD1 . CASSQETGYGNTIYF TGTGCCAGCAGCCAAGAGACAGGGTACGGAAACACCATATATTTT
TRBJ2-5 TRBV2 13 . few CASSWRGRETQYF TGTGCCAGCAGTTGGAGGGGCCGAGAGACCCAGTACTTC
TRBJ2-2 TRBV6-2/TRBV6-3 14 . . CASRLAGSAGELFF TGTGCCAGCCGCTTGGCGGGGTCGGCCGGGGAGCTGTTTTTT
TRBJ1-5 TRBV12-3/TRBV12-4 15 TRBD1 many CASSLEGRGNQPQHF TGTGCCAGCAGTTTAGAGGGCAGGGGGAATCAGCCCCAGCATTTT
TRBJ2-1 TRBV20-1 14 . many CSARLSSLNNEQFF TGCAGTGCTAGACTTAGTTCGCTGAACAATGAGCAGTTCTTC
TRBJ2-2 TRBV29-1 14 TRBD1 . CSVDDRGSSGELFF TGCAGCGTTGATGACAGGGGATCATCCGGGGAGCTGTTTTTT
TRBJ2-3 TRBV24-1 17 . . CATSDFTAALGTDTQYF TGTGCCACCAGTGATTTTACGGCTGCACTGGGCACAGATACGCAGTATTTT
TRBJ2-7 TRBV7-9 15 . few CASSLGGTGHYEQYF TGTGCCAGCAGCTTGGGGGGTACAGGGCACTACGAGCAGTACTTC
TRBJ2-3 TRBV5-1 17 . . CASSPGSSSASTDTQYF TGCGCCAGCAGCCCCGGGTCATCAAGTGCTAGCACAGATACGCAGTATTTT
TRBJ1-2 TRBV5-1 13 . many CASRFGTEGGYTF TGCGCCAGCAGGTTTGGGACGGAAGGAGGCTACACCTTC
TRBJ1-5 TRBV7-9 15 TRBD1 many CASSLGQGASQPQHF TGTGCCAGCAGCTTAGGACAGGGGGCGAGTCAGCCCCAGCATTTT
TRBJ2-7 TRBV6-6 17 TRBD2 few CASSPKMGLAGFDEQYF TGTGCCAGCAGTCCTAAAATGGGACTAGCGGGATTCGACGAGCAGTACTTC
TRBJ1-2 TRBV3-1 12 . few CASSQVSFGYTF TGTGCCAGCAGCCAAGTCTCGTTCGGCTACACCTTC
TRBJ1-1 TRBV7-9 13 . . CASSTMPHTEAFF TGTGCCAGCAGCACCATGCCGCACACTGAAGCTTTCTTT
TRBJ1-1 TRBV7-8 13 . many CASSTGLGSEAFF TGTGCCAGCAGCACGGGACTGGGATCTGAAGCTTTCTTT
TRBJ2-4 TRBV19 16 TRBD2 . CASSPSGGTAKNIQYF TGTGCCAGTAGCCCCTCGGGGGGGACGGCCAAAAACATTCAGTACTTC
TRBJ1-3 TRBV2 12 . few CASRTGGNTIYF TGTGCCAGCAGGACAGGCGGAAACACCATATATTTT
TRBJ1-1 TRBV6-5 15 . . CASSYSNPKVAEAFF TGTGCCAGCAGTTACTCCAACCCCAAGGTCGCTGAAGCTTTCTTT
TRBJ1-1 TRBV29-1 13 . . CSVQRGPGTEAFF TGCAGCGTTCAGAGAGGCCCCGGCACTGAAGCTTTCTTT
TRBJ1-1 TRBV29-1 12 . . CSASPAGSEAFF TGCAGCGCTTCACCGGCGGGATCTGAAGCTTTCTTT
TRBJ2-1 TRBV4-1 12 . few CASSQGTVEQFF TGCGCCAGCAGCCAAGGGACGGTTGAGCAGTTCTTC
TRBJ1-2 TRBV19 16 TRBD1 many CASTDSQGARGYGYTF TGTGCCAGTACCGACTCACAGGGGGCGAGGGGTTATGGCTACACCTTC
TRBJ2-2 TRBV19 12 . many CASRGYTGELFF TGTGCCAGTAGGGGTTACACCGGGGAGCTGTTTTTT
TRBJ2-3 TRBV18 18 TRBD1 . CASSPTSLGTGGADTQYF TGTGCCAGCTCACCAACTTCCCTGGGGACAGGGGGCGCAGATACGCAGTATTTT
TRBJ2-7 TRBV9 13 . once CASSGGSSYEQYF TGTGCCAGCAGCGGAGGGAGCTCCTACGAGCAGTACTTC
TRBJ2-3 TRBV5-1 14 . . CASSAARFTDTQYF TGCGCCAGCAGCGCAGCTAGGTTCACAGATACGCAGTATTTT
TRBJ2-3 TRBV7-9 15 . . CASSLKGGGADTQYF TGTGCCAGCAGCTTAAAGGGAGGGGGCGCAGATACGCAGTATTTT
TRBJ2-3 TRBV6-5 13 . many CASSPGTQTTQYF TGTGCCAGCAGCCCCGGTACGCAAACCACGCAGTATTTT
TRBJ1-1 TRBV7-2 15 TRBD1 . CASSSNRGRGTEAFF TGTGCCAGCAGCTCCAACAGGGGGCGCGGCACTGAAGCTTTCTTT
TRBJ1-2 TRBV20-1 14 . few CSARAGTASYGYTF TGCAGTGCTAGAGCAGGAACAGCCAGCTATGGCTACACCTTC
TRBJ2-5 TRBV11-2 14 . many CASSLSGPRETQYF TGTGCCAGCAGCTTATCAGGGCCTCGAGAGACCCAGTACTTC
TRBJ2-1 TRBV9 16 . . CASSVEGSPRGNEQFF TGTGCCAGCAGCGTTGAAGGGTCCCCGCGGGGCAATGAGCAGTTCTTC
TRBJ1-1 TRBV30 14 . many CAWGSQAVGTEAFF TGTGCCTGGGGGTCACAGGCCGTCGGGACTGAAGCTTTCTTT
TRBJ1-1 TRBV5-1 16 TRBD1 . CASSSNPQGVNTEAFF TGCGCCAGCAGCTCGAACCCACAGGGGGTAAACACTGAAGCTTTCTTT
TRBJ1-1 TRBV2 13 . . CASNPNRNTEAFF TGTGCCAGCAACCCGAACAGGAACACTGAAGCTTTCTTT
TRBJ2-7 TRBV7-2 16 TRBD2 . CASSPALAGGPREQYF TGTGCCAGCAGCCCAGCTCTAGCGGGAGGGCCTCGCGAGCAGTACTTC
TRBJ2-2 TRBV20-1 15 TRBD2 few CSAENPGGNTGELFF TGCAGTGCCGAGAATCCGGGGGGGAACACCGGGGAGCTGTTTTTT
TRBJ1-2 TRBV24-1 15 . many CATSDPGAREYGYTF TGTGCCACCAGTGACCCCGGGGCTAGAGAGTATGGCTACACCTTC
TRBJ1-1 TRBV19 13 TRBD1 . CASSRDRSPEAFF TGTGCCAGTAGTAGGGACAGGTCCCCTGAAGCTTTCTTT
TRBJ2-1 TRBV12-3/TRBV12-4 15 . many CASSFGQSPYNEQFF TGTGCCAGCAGTTTCGGACAGTCACCCTACAATGAGCAGTTCTTC
TRBJ1-4 TRBV6-6 17 . . CASIRQIGAATNEKLFF TGTGCCAGCATTAGGCAAATTGGGGCTGCAACTAATGAAAAACTGTTTTTT
TRBJ2-3 TRBV27 13 . . CASSPGHSDTQYF TGTGCCAGCAGTCCGGGACATTCCGATACGCAGTATTTT
TRBJ2-2 TRBV7-2 14 . few CASSPLRSTGELFF TGTGCCAGCAGCCCCCTAAGAAGCACCGGGGAGCTGTTTTTT
TRBJ1-6 TRBV20-1 16 TRBD1 . CSARSQPGQGNSPLHF TGCAGTGCTAGATCACAACCGGGACAGGGTAATTCACCCCTCCACTTT
TRBJ2-1 TRBV7-9 15 . few CASSLGTNFGNEQFF TGTGCCAGCAGCTTAGGGACTAACTTCGGCAATGAGCAGTTCTTC
TRBJ1-5 TRBV6-6 16 . many CASSYSGRSSNQPQHF TGTGCCAGCAGTTACTCGGGCAGGAGTAGCAATCAGCCCCAGCATTTT
TRBJ2-2 TRBV6-6 16 TRBD2 few CASSYDVGGPPGELFF TGTGCCAGCAGTTACGACGTGGGAGGGCCCCCCGGGGAGCTGTTTTTT
TRBJ2-7 TRBV20-1 15 . . CSARDRQGEIGEQYF TGCAGTGCTAGAGATCGGCAGGGAGAGATCGGCGAGCAGTACTTC